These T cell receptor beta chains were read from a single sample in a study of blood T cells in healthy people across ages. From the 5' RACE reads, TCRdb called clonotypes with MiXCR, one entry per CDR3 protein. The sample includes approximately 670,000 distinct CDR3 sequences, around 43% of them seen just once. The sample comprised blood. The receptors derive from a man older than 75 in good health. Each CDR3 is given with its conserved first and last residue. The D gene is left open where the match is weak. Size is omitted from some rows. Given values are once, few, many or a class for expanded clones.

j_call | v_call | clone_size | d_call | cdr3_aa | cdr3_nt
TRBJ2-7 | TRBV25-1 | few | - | CASSTSLPYFDEQYF | TGTGCCAGCAGTACGAGCTTGCCGTACTTTGACGAGCAGTACTTC
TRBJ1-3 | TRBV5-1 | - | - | CASSPGSGNTIYF | TGCGCCAGCAGCCCTGGCTCTGGAAACACCATATATTTT
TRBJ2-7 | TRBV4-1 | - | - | CASSTTTGSWEQYF | TGCGCCAGCAGTACAACGACAGGTTCCTGGGAGCAGTACTTC
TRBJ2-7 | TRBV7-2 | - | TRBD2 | CASSPDGTSGSPTVHEQYF | TGTGCCAGCAGCCCGGACGGGACTAGCGGGAGCCCGACCGTCCACGAGCAGTACTTC
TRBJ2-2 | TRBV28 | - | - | CASQGGAVNTGELFF | TGTGCCAGCCAAGGGGGGGCCGTGAACACCGGGGAGCTGTTTTTT
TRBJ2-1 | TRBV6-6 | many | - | CASSYGSEEDEQFF | TGTGCCAGCAGTTACGGTAGCGAGGAGGATGAGCAGTTCTTC
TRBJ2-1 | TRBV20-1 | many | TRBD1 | CSARQGANNEQFF | TGCAGTGCTAGACAGGGGGCTAACAATGAGCAGTTCTTC
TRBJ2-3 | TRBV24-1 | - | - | CATSDARRRDTQYF | TGTGCCACCAGTGATGCACGCCGGCGGGATACGCAGTATTTT
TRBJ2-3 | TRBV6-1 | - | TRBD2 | CASRSGLAGGTDTQYF | TGTGCCAGCAGGTCGGGACTAGCGGGAGGTACAGATACGCAGTATTTT
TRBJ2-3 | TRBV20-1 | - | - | CSARVGSGLTDTQYF | TGCAGTGCTAGGGTCGGTAGCGGTCTCACAGATACGCAGTATTTT
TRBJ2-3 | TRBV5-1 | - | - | CASSRSLGSSDTQYF | TGCGCCAGCAGCCGTAGTTTGGGGTCATCAGATACGCAGTATTTT
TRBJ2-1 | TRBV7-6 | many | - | CASSLLPVAYNEQFF | TGTGCCAGCAGCTTACTGCCGGTAGCCTACAATGAGCAGTTCTTC
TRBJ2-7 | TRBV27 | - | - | CASSPRDTSYEQYF | TGTGCCAGCAGTCCGCGGGATACCTCCTACGAGCAGTACTTC
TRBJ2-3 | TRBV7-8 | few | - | CASSPGRRVLSDTQYF | TGTGCCAGCAGCCCAGGGCGTAGGGTGTTATCAGATACGCAGTATTTT
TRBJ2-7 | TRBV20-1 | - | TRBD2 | CSARGAGGELAYEQYF | TGCAGTGCTAGAGGCGCGGGGGGGGAGTTAGCCTACGAGCAGTACTTC
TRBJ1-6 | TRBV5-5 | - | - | CASSLTGGSPLHF | TGTGCCAGCAGCTTGACGGGGGGCTCACCCCTCCACTTT
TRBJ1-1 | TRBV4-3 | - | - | CASSQEAGSGTEAFF | TGCGCCAGCAGCCAAGAAGCGGGGTCTGGCACTGAAGCTTTCTTT
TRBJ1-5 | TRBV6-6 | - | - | CASTPLGGVNQPQHF | TGTGCCAGCACCCCTTTGGGGGGGGTTAATCAGCCCCAGCATTTT
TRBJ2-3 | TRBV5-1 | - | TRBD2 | CASSLAPSGAAADTQYF | TGCGCCAGCAGCTTGGCCCCTAGCGGGGCCGCCGCAGATACGCAGTATTTT
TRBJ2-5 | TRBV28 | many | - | CASSSREGQETQYF | TGTGCCAGCAGTTCGCGTGAGGGACAAGAGACCCAGTACTTC